A selection of T cell receptor beta chains follows, all from one sample in a study of shared clonotypes between healthy human individuals. The table came from immunoSEQ multiplex PCR; TCRdb's copy has only in-frame clones and leaves some out. In the table there are roughly 2.2 million clones, roughly 93% of which are singletons. Sequencing used naive CD4+ T cells from PBMCs. All receptors derive from a man younger than 35 in good health. Some clones in this sample may be carry-over from other donors' samples. Each CDR3 is given with its conserved first and last residue.

V: TRBV10-2; J: TRBJ2-7; CDR3: CASSEMVWVEQYF
V: TRBV9; J: TRBJ2-1; CDR3: CASSPHYDEQFF
V: TRBV28; J: TRBJ2-1; CDR3: CASSFGGGSYNEQFF
V: TRBV5-1; J: TRBJ2-6; CDR3: CASSSGQLTVSGANVLTF
V: TRBV6-5; J: TRBJ2-2; CDR3: CASSSSWGEVDGELFF
V: TRBV28; J: TRBJ2-3; CDR3: CASEGKRARVINTQYF
V: TRBV5-1; J: TRBJ2-2; CDR3: CASSDGQSNTGELFF
V: TRBV5-1; J: TRBJ2-7; CDR3: CASSVRTGDRTSGAVSYEQYF
V: TRBV29-1; J: TRBJ2-2; CDR3: CSVAGVANTGELFF
V: TRBV18; J: TRBJ2-2; CDR3: CASSPLAAYTGELFF
V: TRBV10-1; J: TRBJ2-1; CDR3: CASSDPFLAGEYNEQFF
V: TRBV7-3; J: TRBJ2-7; CDR3: CASSLTGGTYEQYF
V: TRBV4-1; J: TRBJ2-7; CDR3: CASSHNRGGPYEQYF
V: TRBV5-1; J: TRBJ2-3; CDR3: CASSVSGSDTQYF
V: TRBV5-1; J: TRBJ1-5; CDR3: CASSRTGNQPQHF
V: TRBV6-1; J: TRBJ2-7; CDR3: CASRGWGTVSYEQYF
V: TRBV19; J: TRBJ2-6; CDR3: CASSSGFPNSGANVLTF
V: TRBV4-1; J: TRBJ2-6; CDR3: CASSRPGAGANVLTF
V: TRBV5-1; J: TRBJ2-7; CDR3: CASSLASDYEQYF
V: TRBV2; J: TRBJ2-5; CDR3: CASSEEKETQYF
V: TRBV30; J: TRBJ2-3; CDR3: CAWSGQTDTQYF
V: TRBV7-2; J: TRBJ2-1; CDR3: CASSLGILGLRDNEQFF
V: TRBV27; J: TRBJ2-7; CDR3: CASSYRDPSYEQYF
V: TRBV18; J: TRBJ1-2; CDR3: CASSPLDIDYGYTF